The clone carrying this T cell receptor beta chain came up a few times. The antigen is undetermined. Trimming cost V 3 bases and J 8 bases; bases outside gene matches: 8. CDR3 length: 15 residues. Germline V gene lookup returns CDR1 MNHNS and CDR2 SASEGT. After template switching added a universal primer site, the resulting cDNA carried unique molecular identifiers. Using its own MiXCR run on the 5' RACE reads, TCRdb lists one record per CDR3 protein. The sample gives 1.5 million to 2 million distinct CDR3 sequences, around a third of which show up once; approximately 0.29% is in the top ten. The source of the sample is a study of identical twins. Study findings and constraints: In zero-insertion analyses, partial confounding could arise from invariant MAIT and iNKT cells.

V and J are TRBV6-1 and TRBJ2-1; 9 nucleotides agree with TRBD2. The TCR comes from a newborn girl in good health. Sequenced sample: cord blood. As DNA, the CDR3 is TGTGCCAGCAGTGAGAGGGCGGGAGGGCCGTATGAGCAGTTCTTC. As protein: CASSERAGGPYEQFF.